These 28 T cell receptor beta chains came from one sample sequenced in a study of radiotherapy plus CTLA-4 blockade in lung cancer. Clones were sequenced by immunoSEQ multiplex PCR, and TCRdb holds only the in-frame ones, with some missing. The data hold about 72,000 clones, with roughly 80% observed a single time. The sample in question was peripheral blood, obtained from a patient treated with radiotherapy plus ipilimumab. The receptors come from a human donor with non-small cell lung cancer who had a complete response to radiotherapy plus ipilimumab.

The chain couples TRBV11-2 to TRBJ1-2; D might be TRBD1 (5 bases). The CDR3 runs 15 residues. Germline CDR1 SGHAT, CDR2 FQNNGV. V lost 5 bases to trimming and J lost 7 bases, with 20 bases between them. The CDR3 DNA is TGTGCCAGCAGCCCCTTGCCGCGGGGCACTAGTGGCTACACCTTC. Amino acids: CASSPLPRGTSGYTF.

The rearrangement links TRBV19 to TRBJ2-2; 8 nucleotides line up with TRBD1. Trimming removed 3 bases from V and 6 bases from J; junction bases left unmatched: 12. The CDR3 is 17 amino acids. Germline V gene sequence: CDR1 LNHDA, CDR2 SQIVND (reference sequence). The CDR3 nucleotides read TGTGCCAGTAGTATTTCAGGGGGCGCCGTTTACGCCGGGGAGCTGTTTTTT. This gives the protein CASSISGGAVYAGELFF. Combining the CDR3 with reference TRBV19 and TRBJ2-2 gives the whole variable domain DGGITQSPKYLFRKEGQNVTLSCEQNLNHDAMYWYRQDPGQGLRLIYYSQIVNDFQKGDIAEGYSVSREKKESFPLTVTSAQKNPTAFYLCASSISGGAVYAGELFFGEGSRLTVL.

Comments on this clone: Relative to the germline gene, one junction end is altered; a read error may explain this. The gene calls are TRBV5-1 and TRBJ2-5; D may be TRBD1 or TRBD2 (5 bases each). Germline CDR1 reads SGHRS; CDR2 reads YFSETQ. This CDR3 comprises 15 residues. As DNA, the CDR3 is TGCGCCAGCACCTTGGGTTTCCCGGGACGGGAGACCCAGTACTTC. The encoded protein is CASTLGFPGRETQYF.

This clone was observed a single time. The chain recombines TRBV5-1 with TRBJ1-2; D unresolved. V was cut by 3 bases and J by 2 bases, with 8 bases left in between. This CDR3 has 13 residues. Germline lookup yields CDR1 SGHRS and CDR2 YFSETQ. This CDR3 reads CASSSGSNYGYTF. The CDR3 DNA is TGCGCCAGCAGCTCAGGATCGAACTATGGCTACACCTTC.

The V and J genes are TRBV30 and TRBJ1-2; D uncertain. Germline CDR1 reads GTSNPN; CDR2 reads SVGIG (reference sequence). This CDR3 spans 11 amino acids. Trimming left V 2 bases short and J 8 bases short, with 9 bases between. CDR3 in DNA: TGTGCCTGGAGTACCCGTCGGGGCTACACCTTC. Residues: CAWSTRRGYTF.

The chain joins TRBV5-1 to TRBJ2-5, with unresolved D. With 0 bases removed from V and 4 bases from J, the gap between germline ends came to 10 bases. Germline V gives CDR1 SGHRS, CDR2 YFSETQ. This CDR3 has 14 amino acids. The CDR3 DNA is TGCGCCAGCAGCTTGGAAACAGTGGGAGAGACCCAGTACTTC. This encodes CASSLETVGETQYF.

The CDR3 here is CASSPQYNEQFF. The CDR3 DNA is TGTGCCAGCAGCCCTCAGTACAATGAGCAGTTCTTC. This chain joins TRBV11-2 and TRBJ2-1; D unclear. The CDR3 is 12 residues long. Germline CDR1 reads SGHAT; CDR2 reads FQNNGV. The V gene lost 5 bases and the J gene lost 4 bases, with 6 bases spanning the gap.

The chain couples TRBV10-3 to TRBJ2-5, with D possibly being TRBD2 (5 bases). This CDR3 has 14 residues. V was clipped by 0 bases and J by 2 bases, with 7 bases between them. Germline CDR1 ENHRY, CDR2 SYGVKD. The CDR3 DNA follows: TGTGCCATCAGTGAGTCTCTAGCTCAAGAGACCCAGTACTTC. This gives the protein CAISESLAQETQYF.

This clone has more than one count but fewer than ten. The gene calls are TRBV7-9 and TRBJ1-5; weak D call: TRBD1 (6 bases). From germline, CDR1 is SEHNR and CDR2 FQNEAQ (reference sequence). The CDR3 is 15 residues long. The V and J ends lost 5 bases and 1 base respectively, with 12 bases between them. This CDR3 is CASSALQGSNQPQHF. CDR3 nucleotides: TGTGCCAGCAGCGCGCTACAGGGAAGCAATCAGCCCCAGCATTTT.

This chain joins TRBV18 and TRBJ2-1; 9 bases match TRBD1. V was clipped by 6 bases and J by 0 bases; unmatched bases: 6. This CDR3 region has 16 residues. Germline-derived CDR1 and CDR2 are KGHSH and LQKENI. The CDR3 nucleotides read TGTGCCAGCTCCAGTCCGGGACAGGGCTCCTACAATGAGCAGTTCTTC. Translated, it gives CASSSPGQGSYNEQFF. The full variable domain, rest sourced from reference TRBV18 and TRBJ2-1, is NAGVMQNPRHLVRRRGQEARLRCSPMKGHSHVYWYRQLPEEGLKFMVYLQKENIIDESGMPKERFSAEFPKEGPSILRIQQVVRGDSAAYFCASSSPGQGSYNEQFFGPGTRLTVL.

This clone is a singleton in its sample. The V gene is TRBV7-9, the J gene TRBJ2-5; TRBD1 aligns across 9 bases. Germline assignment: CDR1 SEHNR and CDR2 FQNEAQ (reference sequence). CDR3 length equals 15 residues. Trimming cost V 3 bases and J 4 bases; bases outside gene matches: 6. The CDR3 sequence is CASSLDRGVIETQYF. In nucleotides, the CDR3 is TGTGCCAGCAGCTTGGACAGGGGCGTCATAGAGACCCAGTACTTC.

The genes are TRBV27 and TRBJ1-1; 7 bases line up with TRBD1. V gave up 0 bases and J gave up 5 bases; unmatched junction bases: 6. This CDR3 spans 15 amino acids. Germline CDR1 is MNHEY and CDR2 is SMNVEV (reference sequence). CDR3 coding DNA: TGTGCCAGCAGTTTATCGTTCGGCAGGGGGACTGAAGCTTTCTTT. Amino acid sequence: CASSLSFGRGTEAFF.

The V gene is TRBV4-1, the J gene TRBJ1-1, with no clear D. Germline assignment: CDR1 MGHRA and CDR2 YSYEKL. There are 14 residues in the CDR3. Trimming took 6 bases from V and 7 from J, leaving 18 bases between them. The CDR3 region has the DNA TGCGCCAGCAGTAACCTTCGAGACCACATTGAAGCTTTCTTT. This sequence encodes CASSNLRDHIEAFF.

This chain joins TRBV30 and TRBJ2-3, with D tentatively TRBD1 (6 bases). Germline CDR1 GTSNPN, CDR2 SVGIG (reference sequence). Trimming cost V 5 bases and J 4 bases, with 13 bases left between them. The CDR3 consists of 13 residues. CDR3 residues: CAWAGDSADTQYF. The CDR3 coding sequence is TGTGCCTGGGCAGGGGATTCAGCAGATACGCAGTATTTT.

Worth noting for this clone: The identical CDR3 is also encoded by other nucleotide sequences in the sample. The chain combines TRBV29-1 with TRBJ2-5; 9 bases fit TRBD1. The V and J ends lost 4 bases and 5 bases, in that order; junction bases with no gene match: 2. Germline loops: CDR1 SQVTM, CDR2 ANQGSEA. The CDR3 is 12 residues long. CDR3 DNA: TGCAGCGTTGGGGACAGGGTTGAGACCCAGTACTTC. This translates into CSVGDRVETQYF.

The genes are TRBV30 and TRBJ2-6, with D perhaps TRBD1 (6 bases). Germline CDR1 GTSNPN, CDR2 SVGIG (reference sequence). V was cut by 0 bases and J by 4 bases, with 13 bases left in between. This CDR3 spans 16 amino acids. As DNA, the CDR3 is TGTGCCTGGAGTGTTGGTAGGGGGTCAGGGGCCAACGTCCTGACTTTC. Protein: CAWSVGRGSGANVLTF.

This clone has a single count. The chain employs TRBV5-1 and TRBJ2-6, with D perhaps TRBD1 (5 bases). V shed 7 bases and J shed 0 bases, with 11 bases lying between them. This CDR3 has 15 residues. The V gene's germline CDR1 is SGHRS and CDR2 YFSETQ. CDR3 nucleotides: TGCGCCAGCGGGGCCCGTCCCTCTGGGGCCAACGTCCTGACTTTC. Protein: CASGARPSGANVLTF.

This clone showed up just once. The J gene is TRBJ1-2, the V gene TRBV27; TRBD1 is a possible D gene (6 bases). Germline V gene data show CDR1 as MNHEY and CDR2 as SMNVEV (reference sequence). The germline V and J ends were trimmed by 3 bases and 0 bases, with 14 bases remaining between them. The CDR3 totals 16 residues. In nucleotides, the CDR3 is TGTGCCAGCAGTTTTTCGGGACAAGAAGCTAACTATGGCTACACCTTC. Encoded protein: CASSFSGQEANYGYTF.

CDR3 region: CASSESGGSTDTQYF. The CDR3 DNA reads as TGCGCCAGCAGTGAGTCTGGCGGGAGCACAGATACGCAGTATTTT. The chain combines TRBV10-2 with TRBJ2-3; TRBD2 might be the D (5 bases). This CDR3 is built from 15 residues. Per germline, CDR1 WSHSY and CDR2 SAAADI. V was pared by 0 bases and J by 0 bases, with 7 bases between.

CDR3 nucleotides: TGTGCCAGTAGTATAGGCCGGACAGGGGCGGGCACTGAAGCTTTCTTT. It is translated as CASSIGRTGAGTEAFF. The chain has TRBV19 and TRBJ1-1, with TRBD1 identical over 9 bases. The CDR3 extends over 16 amino acids. Germline assignment: CDR1 LNHDA and CDR2 SQIVND (reference sequence). J gave up 4 bases and V 1 base, and 7 bases lay outside the gene matches.

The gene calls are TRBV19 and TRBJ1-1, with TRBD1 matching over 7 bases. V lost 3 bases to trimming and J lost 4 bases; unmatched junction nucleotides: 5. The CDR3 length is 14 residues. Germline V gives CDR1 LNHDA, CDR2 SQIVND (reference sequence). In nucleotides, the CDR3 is TGTGCCAGTAGTATCCCCGACAGGGTCACTGAAGCTTTCTTT. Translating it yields CASSIPDRVTEAFF.

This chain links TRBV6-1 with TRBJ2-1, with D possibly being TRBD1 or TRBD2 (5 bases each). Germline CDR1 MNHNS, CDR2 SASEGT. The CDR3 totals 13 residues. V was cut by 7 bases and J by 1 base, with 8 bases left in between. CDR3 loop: CASTWGSYNEQFF. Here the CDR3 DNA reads TGTGCCAGCACCTGGGGGTCCTACAATGAGCAGTTCTTC.

Here the CDR3 reads CASSLEGPRVSAFF. The CDR3 nucleotides read TGTGCCAGCAGCTTAGAGGGTCCAAGGGTATCGGCTTTCTTT. The chain recombines TRBV7-2 with TRBJ1-1; no firm D call. The CDR3 contains 14 residues. Trimming stripped 1 base from V and 11 bases from J, with 17 bases between. CDR1 is SGHTA, CDR2 FQGNSA, per germline.

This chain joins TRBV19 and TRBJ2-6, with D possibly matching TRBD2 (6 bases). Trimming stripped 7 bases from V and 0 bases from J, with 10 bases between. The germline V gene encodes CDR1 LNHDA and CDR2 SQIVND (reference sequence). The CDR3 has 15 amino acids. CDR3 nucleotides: TGTGCCAGTATCTCAGCGGGCTCTGGGGCCAACGTCCTGACTTTC. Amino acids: CASISAGSGANVLTF.

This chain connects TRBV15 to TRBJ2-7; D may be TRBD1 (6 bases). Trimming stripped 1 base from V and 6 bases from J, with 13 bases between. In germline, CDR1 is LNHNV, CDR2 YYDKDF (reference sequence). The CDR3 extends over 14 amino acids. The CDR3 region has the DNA TGTGCCACCAGCAGAGGAGGTACAGGGCCCGAGCAGTACGTC. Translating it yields CATSRGGTGPEQYV.

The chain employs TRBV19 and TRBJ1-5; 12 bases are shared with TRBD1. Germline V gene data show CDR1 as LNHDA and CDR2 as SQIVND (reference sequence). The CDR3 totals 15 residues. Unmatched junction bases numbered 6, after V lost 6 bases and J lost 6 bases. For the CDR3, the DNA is TGTGCCAGTAGAAGGGGACAGGGGGCAGGTCAGCCCCAGCATTTT. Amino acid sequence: CASRRGQGAGQPQHF.

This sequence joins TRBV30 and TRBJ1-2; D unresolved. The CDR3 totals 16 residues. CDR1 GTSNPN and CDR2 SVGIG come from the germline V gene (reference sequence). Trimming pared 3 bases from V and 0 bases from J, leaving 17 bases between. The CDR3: CAWSAPRGGTNYGYTF. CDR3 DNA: TGTGCCTGGAGCGCCCCTCGGGGTGGAACTAACTATGGCTACACCTTC.

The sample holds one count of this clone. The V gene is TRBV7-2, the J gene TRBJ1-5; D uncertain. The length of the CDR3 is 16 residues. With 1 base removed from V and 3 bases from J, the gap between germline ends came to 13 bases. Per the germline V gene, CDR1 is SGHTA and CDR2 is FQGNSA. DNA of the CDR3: TGTGCCAGCAGCTTAGGGTCGTCCCCTCTCAATCAGCCCCAGCATTTT. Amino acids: CASSLGSSPLNQPQHF.